These 21 T cell receptor beta chains share one sample of origin, sequenced in a study of cytomegalovirus exposure and HLA in healthy donors. Researchers ran the PCR with 60 Vbeta and 13 Jbeta primers. Method: immunoSEQ multiplex PCR; TCRdb's copy keeps in-frame clones and lacks some. The data show under 250,000 clones, 65% to 80% seen once. The specimen was PBMCs. Source of these receptors: a woman aged 25 to 39 in good health and CMV-seropositive.

In this sample, this clone turned up a few times. The chain has TRBV11-2 and TRBJ1-4; 10 nucleotides agree with TRBD1. The germline V gene has CDR1 SGHAT and CDR2 FQNNGV. There are 14 residues in the CDR3. Trimming at V came to 5 bases and at J to 8 bases, leaving 5 bases not matched to a gene. The CDR3 protein is CASSVGQGDEKLFF. The CDR3 coding sequence is TGTGCCAGCAGCGTCGGACAGGGGGACGAAAAACTGTTTTTT.

V gene TRBV5-4 combines with J gene TRBJ1-1; 9 bases agree with TRBD1. The junction had 6 bases not matched to a gene; V was cut back by 4 bases and J by 5 bases. Looked up from germline, CDR1 is SGHNT and CDR2 is YYREEE (reference sequence). The CDR3 has 14 residues. CDR3 bases: TGTGCCAGCAGCCCAACGGACAGGGGAACTGAAGCTTTCTTT. Translating it yields CASSPTDRGTEAFF. Full variable domain (missing parts from reference TRBV5-4 and TRBJ1-1): ETGVTQSPTHLIKTRGQQVTLRCSSQSGHNTVSWYQQALGQGPQFIFQYYREEENGRGNFPPRFSGLQFPNYSSELNVNALELDDSALYLCASSPTDRGTEAFFGQGTRLTVV.

The chain has TRBV4-3 and TRBJ2-7, with D unresolved. Germline values: CDR1 LGHNA, CDR2 YSLEER. This CDR3 comprises 14 residues. Trimming took off 0 bases at V and 0 bases at J, with 6 bases between the two ends. CDR3 DNA sequence: TGCGCCAGCAGCCAAGAATACAGCTCCTACGAGCAGTACTTC. It codes for CASSQEYSSYEQYF.

The chain combines TRBV4-1 with TRBJ2-7; D ambiguous. Looked up from germline, CDR1 is MGHRA and CDR2 is YSYEKL. This CDR3 has 13 amino acids. Trimming removed 6 bases at V and 0 bases at J, with 9 bases between. The CDR3 loop is CASSARLSYEQYF. Here the CDR3 DNA reads TGCGCCAGCAGTGCCAGACTCTCCTACGAGCAGTACTTC.

This sequence joins TRBV19 and TRBJ2-1; 8 bases are shared with TRBD1. The CDR3 has 17 amino acids. Germline CDR1 LNHDA, CDR2 SQIVND (reference sequence). Trimming removed 2 bases from V and 8 bases from J; junction bases left unmatched: 14. This chain's CDR3 is CASSIPLMQGANDEQFF. The CDR3, as DNA: TGTGCCAGTAGTATACCCCTCATGCAGGGGGCAAATGATGAGCAGTTCTTC.

The rearrangement links TRBV19 to TRBJ1-2; no clear D. V gave up 8 bases and J gave up 2 bases, with 12 bases separating them. The germline gives CDR1 LNHDA, CDR2 SQIVND (reference sequence). The CDR3 is 13 amino acids. CDR3 in DNA: TGTGCCAGTCAGTCCAGGATGAACTATGGCTACACCTTC. Amino acid sequence: CASQSRMNYGYTF. Filled out from reference TRBV19 and TRBJ1-2, the complete variable domain reads DGGITQSPKYLFRKEGQNVTLSCEQNLNHDAMYWYRQDPGQGLRLIYYSQIVNDFQKGDIAEGYSVSREKKESFPLTVTSAQKNPTAFYLCASQSRMNYGYTFGSGTRLTVV.

This clone occurred once. This sequence joins TRBV5-4 and TRBJ2-2; TRBD1 agrees at 8 bases. The CDR3 has 15 residues. Germline CDR1 and CDR2: SGHNT and YYREEE (reference sequence). After removal of 0 bases from V and 6 bases from J, the junction contained 4 bases not matched to a gene. The CDR3 nucleotides are TGTGCCAGCAGCTTGGTCAGGGGGCTGCCCGGGGAGCTGTTTTTT. This sequence encodes CASSLVRGLPGELFF.

V usage is TRBV19 and J usage is TRBJ2-2, with D perhaps TRBD2 (5 bases). From germline, CDR1 is LNHDA and CDR2 SQIVND (reference sequence). This CDR3 has 14 amino acids. V was trimmed by 4 bases and J by 4 bases, leaving 10 bases between them. Here the CDR3 reads CASSTSGSTGELFF. The CDR3 DNA is TGTGCCAGTAGTACAAGTGGGAGCACCGGGGAGCTGTTTTTT.

The V gene is TRBV4-3, the J gene TRBJ1-6, with 7 bases lining up with TRBD1. CDR1 and CDR2 (germline): LGHNA, YSLEER. The CDR3 runs to 15 residues. The J segment lost 7 bases and the V segment lost 1 base, leaving 4 bases of the junction unmatched. The CDR3 reads CASSQVTGDNSPLHF. CDR3 coding DNA: TGCGCCAGCAGCCAAGTTACAGGGGACAATTCACCCCTCCACTTT.

The table lists this clone with a few counts. The CDR3 region is CASSHGEATNEKLFF. The CDR3 coding sequence is TGTGCCAGTAGTCACGGTGAAGCAACTAATGAAAAACTGTTTTTT. The genes are TRBV19 and TRBJ1-4; D not certain. The germline V gene encodes CDR1 LNHDA and CDR2 SQIVND (reference sequence). V lost 5 bases to trimming and J lost 0 bases, with 10 bases between them. The CDR3 has 15 amino acids.

In regard to this clone: At the DNA level, this CDR3 is encoded by other sequences in the same sample as well. J is TRBJ1-2 and V is TRBV19, with D perhaps matching TRBD1 (6 bases). V was cut by 3 bases and J by 6 bases, with 11 bases left in between. The germline gives CDR1 LNHDA, CDR2 SQIVND (reference sequence). The CDR3 is 13 amino acids. The CDR3 spells CASSMQGRDGYTF. The CDR3 nucleotides read TGTGCCAGTAGTATGCAGGGGAGAGATGGCTACACCTTC.

This chain joins TRBV21-1 and TRBJ1-2. TRBV21-1 is reported as a pseudogene. The CDR3 consists of 15 residues. CDR3 protein: CASSKGVVRVRGYTF. DNA for the CDR3: TGTGCCAGCAGCAAAGGGGTAGTGAGGGTCCGGGGCTACACCTTC.

The rearrangement joins TRBV19 to TRBJ2-5; the D gene is possibly TRBD2 (6 bases). This CDR3 has 15 amino acids. Germline V gene data show CDR1 as LNHDA and CDR2 as SQIVND (reference sequence). The V gene lost 3 bases and the J gene lost 5 bases, with 16 bases spanning the gap. CDR3 nucleotides: TGTGCCAGTAGTATGGAGGGATCGTGGGGGGAGACCCAGTACTTC. Its translation: CASSMEGSWGETQYF.

V usage is TRBV7-9 and J usage is TRBJ2-7, with 8 nucleotides matching TRBD1. The CDR3 runs to 13 residues. The junction had 5 bases not matched to a gene; V was cut back by 5 bases and J by 5 bases. Germline V gene data show CDR1 as SEHNR and CDR2 as FQNEAQ (reference sequence). CDR3 nucleotide sequence: TGTGCCAGCAGCGGTGACAGGGGTCACGAGCAGTACTTC. This gives the protein CASSGDRGHEQYF.

The chain has TRBV30 and TRBJ2-1; 9 nucleotides match TRBD1. The CDR3 length is 15 residues. Germline CDR1 is GTSNPN and CDR2 is SVGIG (reference sequence). The V and J ends lost 3 bases and 4 bases, in that order; junction bases with no gene match: 7. DNA for the CDR3: TGTGCCTGGAGCGGGGGGACAGGGAGGTACAATGAGCAGTTCTTC. As protein: CAWSGGTGRYNEQFF.

This clone was recorded a few times. The chain is built from TRBV2 and TRBJ1-2, with 9 bases lining up with TRBD1. The CDR3 sequence is 16 residues long. Trimming removed 4 bases from V and 8 bases from J; junction bases left unmatched: 14. Germline values: CDR1 SNHLY, CDR2 FYNNEI. The CDR3 loop reads CASSASSSGTGLGYTF. The CDR3 bases are TGTGCCAGCAGTGCATCCTCCTCCGGGACAGGGTTAGGCTACACCTTC. The variable domain in full, with the rest retrieved from reference TRBV2 and TRBJ1-2, is EPEVTQTPSHQVTQMGQEVILRCVPISNHLYFYWYRQILGQKVEFLVSFYNNEISEKSEIFDDQFSVERPDGSNFTLKIRSTKLEDSAMYFCASSASSSGTGLGYTFGSGTRLTVV.

V gene TRBV7-4 combines with J gene TRBJ2-7; D remains ambiguous. Germline loops: CDR1 SGHVT, CDR2 SQSDAQ. With 7 bases removed from V and 2 bases from J, the gap between germline ends came to 18 bases. The CDR3 has 15 residues. Written as DNA, the CDR3 is TGTGCCAGCACCAAGAGAGACTTGTGCCCCTACGAGCAGTACTTC. Translating gives CASTKRDLCPYEQYF.

This clone was observed a handful of times. This sequence joins TRBV2 and TRBJ1-3, with D hard to call. The CDR3 has 14 residues. Deletions cut 5 bases from V and 0 bases from J, with 8 bases between. Germline V gene sequence: CDR1 SNHLY, CDR2 FYNNEI. The CDR3 is CASSRDISGNTIYF. The CDR3 region has the DNA TGTGCCAGCAGTCGAGACATCTCTGGAAACACCATATATTTT.

The gene calls are TRBV4-2 and TRBJ2-3; TRBD1 matches 8 bases. V shed 0 bases and J 4 bases; nucleotides not matched to a gene: 6. The germline V gene encodes CDR1 LGHNA and CDR2 YNFKEQ. The CDR3 is 16 residues long. The CDR3 bases are TGTGCCAGCAGCCAAGAGTACAGGGGGATTCCAGATACGCAGTATTTT. Protein: CASSQEYRGIPDTQYF.

This chain uses TRBV19 with TRBJ1-4, with a possible D match to TRBD1 (6 bases). Trimming left V 6 bases short and J 3 bases short, with 17 bases between. Looked up from germline, CDR1 is LNHDA and CDR2 is SQIVND (reference sequence). The CDR3 has 16 amino acids. The CDR3 region has the DNA TGTGCCAGTAGATCCCCCCGGGGGGCTGCTAATGAAAAACTGTTTTTT. Translated: CASRSPRGAANEKLFF.

This chain links TRBV5-1 with TRBJ2-1; no definite D call. This CDR3 has 15 amino acids. Per germline, CDR1 SGHRS and CDR2 YFSETQ. Between the trimmed V and J ends, which lost 0 bases and 1 base, there was a span of 8 bases. The CDR3 here is CASSLVAESYNEQFF. CDR3 bases: TGCGCCAGCAGCTTGGTGGCGGAGTCCTACAATGAGCAGTTCTTC.